This record concerns one TCR beta chain sequence. This CDR3 is 15 amino acids long. Germline CDR1 reads SGDLS; CDR2 reads YYNGEE. The V end lost 4 bases, the J end lost 3 bases, and 13 bases lay between the germline ends. The data derive from a study of long-term antiretroviral therapy in people with HIV. Run at survey level, the immunoSEQ assay was version v3.0. TCRdb's table, derived via immunoSEQ multiplex PCR, lists solely in-frame clones and lacks some. Altogether roughly 15,000 clones are present, approximately 93% being singletons, with the ten largest covering 13%. Specimen: unsorted PBMCs, collected 0.6 years after starting antiretroviral therapy. V usage is TRBV9 and J usage is TRBJ1-4; D perhaps matches TRBD1 (6 bases). The sequence came from a woman aged 40 to 49 with HIV. The CDR3 loop is CASSIQGSSNEKLFF. As DNA, the CDR3 is TGTGCCAGCAGCATCCAGGGGTCGTCTAATGAAAAACTGTTTTTT.